This T cell receptor (beta chain) is from a study of identical twins (dated by TCRdb to the mid-2010s). About the full investigation: The study deep-sequenced TCR alpha and beta repertoires from monozygotic twins, unrelated adults of various ages and cord blood to test whether fetal clonotypes persist. To rule out contamination, replicate twin experiments were performed at different times with different library preparation protocols. Here is what the overall study found, with its caveats: In beta out-of-frame sequences, excess twin sharing was weaker, because having fewer shared sequences lowered the signal-to-noise ratio. Compared with coincidental sharing between unrelated individuals, out-of-frame TCR alpha sequences shared between twins had an excess of sequences with low generation probability. Recombination models systematically underestimated out-of-frame TCR alpha sharing in monozygotic twins but agreed with sharing between unrelated individuals. Fewer insertions were carried by abundant cord blood beta clonotypes, a similar but weaker trend appeared in young adult naive repertoires, and no such trend appeared in memory repertoires. Zero-insertion analyses could be partly confounded by invariant T cells such as MAIT and iNKT, though diverse VJ usage argued against such confounding for most clonotypes. Because the same donors could not be followed over many years, the conclusions relied on cross-sectional statistical analysis.

Libraries were made using 5' RACE. The run used an Illumina HiSeq 2000. Template switching added a universal primer binding site, and the final cDNA carried a unique molecular identifier that allowed TCR cDNA molecules to be counted accurately. Specific primers in the conserved constant-segment region were used to synthesize first-strand cDNA for TCR alpha and beta chains. To control for contamination, every cDNA library was double barcoded, receiving both a SMART-Mk sample barcode and Illumina barcodes. Two successive PCR steps introduced TruSeq adapter sequences along with Illumina sample barcodes. Sequencing of the TCR alpha and beta cDNA libraries was done on the Illumina HiSeq platform using custom primers. In the source study's methods: MiGEC was used to process raw reads and extract unique molecular identifiers, and MiXCR was used to find CDR3 positions. For each individual, recombination models were inferred using an EM algorithm with the repgenHMM and IGoR tools. The analysis of shared clonotypes was done with the tcR package in R, with sharing normalized by the product of cloneset sizes. To study raw recombination without the effects of thymic and clonal selection, out-of-frame nonproductive sequences were analyzed. The public reads were quality trimmed at Q25 with fastp and then assembled into clones with MiXCR by TCRdb, keeping productive beta chains. Every distinct CDR3 protein forms one entry, paired with its most common genes and DNA. TCRdb, not the original authors, processed these V and J calls. The sample yields a few hundred thousand distinct CDR3 sequences; around a tenth were counted once. The biggest ten clones account for around 3% of the sample.

Only healthy Caucasian donors were included. Three pairs of female monozygotic twins, all aged 18 to 29 years, were included in the twin cohort. Peripheral blood mononuclear cells were the source from which RNA for the TCR libraries was isolated. A word on this clonotype: Its antigen remains unidentified. No base-level quality is on record; no much larger clone is a single base apart.

The CDR3 holds 14 amino acids from the cysteine to the phenylalanine. The kept DNA is CDR3 alone, 42 bases in frame from the first base. Cut back by 0 bases and 5 bases, the V and J ends lie 8 bases apart. CDR1 and CDR2 (LNHNV, YYDKDF) derive from the germline V gene (reference sequence). This same sample was also part of a study on yellow fever vaccine responses in identical twins. The second study reports: The authors reported that the T cell response to vaccination in identical twins appeared partly convergent and partly personalized. The study precisely tracked vaccine-responding T cell clones in identical twins.

This clonotype originated in a woman aged 18-29 years in good health. Here the chain combines TRBV15 and TRBJ2-1; the D gene could be TRBD1 or TRBD2, each one agreeing over 5 bases. Sequencing was done on a sample of PBMCs. The encoded CDR3 is CATSRERGNNEQFF. The DNA reads TGTGCCACCAGCAGAGAGAGGGGTAACAATGAGCAGTTCTTC.